Following are 18 T cell receptor beta chains from one sample sequenced in a study of blood T cell repertoires in COVID-19. Only in-frame clones appear in the TCRdb table, and some are missing; sequencing was by immunoSEQ multiplex PCR. The sample includes about 270,000 clones, more than 65% of them seen just once. The sample consisted of peripheral blood. These receptors originate from a young woman with acute or convalescent COVID-19.

V and J are TRBV25-1 and TRBJ2-2; a weak D match, TRBD1 (6 bases). Germline-derived CDR1 and CDR2 are MGHDK and SYGVNS. Between the trimmed V and J ends, which lost 5 bases and 3 bases, there was a span of 16 bases. This CDR3 is 16 amino acids long. The chain's CDR3 is CASSNNRDKHTGELFF. As DNA, the CDR3 is TGTGCCAGCAGTAATAACCGGGACAAGCACACCGGGGAGCTGTTTTTT.

The chain employs TRBV4-3 and TRBJ2-6; D gene ambiguous. Trimming took off 1 base at V and 12 bases at J, with 4 bases between the two ends. CDR3 length equals 11 residues. CDR1 LGHNA and CDR2 YSLEER come from the germline V gene. The CDR3 DNA is TGCGCCAGCAGCCAAGGAGCCGTCCTGACTTTC. It is translated as CASSQGAVLTF.

The chain recombines TRBV27 with TRBJ2-1; 8 bases fit TRBD2. This CDR3 contains 14 residues. Germline CDR1 MNHEY, CDR2 SMNVEV (reference sequence). V shed 10 bases and J 2 bases; nucleotides not matched to a gene: 7. CDR3 in DNA: TGTGCCACCACACGGGGGGGTGCCTACAATGAGCAGTTCTTC. This sequence encodes CATTRGGAYNEQFF.

The chain links TRBV3-1 (or the pseudogene TRBV3-2) to TRBJ2-2; the match to TRBD2 covers 9 bases. CDR3 size: 16 residues. V shed 4 bases and J 0 bases; nucleotides not matched to a gene: 3. CDR1 and CDR2 (germline): LGHDT, YNNKEL (reference sequence). CDR3 region: CASSRLAGSNTGELFF. The CDR3 nucleotides are TGTGCCAGCAGCCGTCTAGCGGGATCGAACACCGGGGAGCTGTTTTTT.

The V and J genes are TRBV2 and TRBJ1-3; D gene unclear. Germline assignment: CDR1 SNHLY and CDR2 FYNNEI. The CDR3 is 12 amino acids. V shed 7 bases and J shed 1 base, with 5 bases lying between them. This CDR3 is CASILSGNTIYF. The CDR3, as DNA: TGTGCCAGCATTCTTTCTGGAAACACCATATATTTT.

V gene TRBV7-2 combines with J gene TRBJ2-1; 9 nucleotides match TRBD1. V lost 4 bases and J lost 4; bases outside the gene matches: 5. The CDR3 is 15 amino acids. CDR1 is SGHTA, CDR2 FQGNSA, per germline. CDR3 region: CASSWGQGEYNEQFF. The CDR3 DNA is TGTGCCAGCAGCTGGGGACAGGGCGAATACAATGAGCAGTTCTTC.

V gene TRBV27 combines with J gene TRBJ2-5; 10 nucleotides line up with TRBD1. The trim removed 8 bases at V and 3 bases at J, leaving 6 bases unmatched. In germline, CDR1 is MNHEY, CDR2 SMNVEV (reference sequence). The CDR3 loop spans 14 amino acids. CDR3 DNA sequence: TGTGCCAGCTACTCCGGACAGGGGGAAGAGACCCAGTACTTC. It specifies CASYSGQGEETQYF.

Only a few counts were recorded for this clone. The rearrangement joins TRBV7-9 to TRBJ2-7; 8 positions match TRBD1. The V and J ends lost 5 bases and 3 bases, in that order; junction bases with no gene match: 0. The germline V gene has CDR1 SEHNR and CDR2 FQNEAQ (reference sequence). CDR3 length: 12 amino acids. The CDR3 DNA reads as TGTGCCAGCAGCGGACAGGGCTACGAGCAGTACTTC. Amino acid sequence: CASSGQGYEQYF.

J is TRBJ1-2 and V is TRBV11-2; 8 bases are a match to TRBD1. This CDR3 has 14 amino acids. Germline lookup yields CDR1 SGHAT and CDR2 FQNNGV. J gave up 8 bases and V 0 bases, and 5 bases lay outside the gene matches. The CDR3 bases are TGTGCCAGCAGCTTAGACAGGGGGCTTGCGGGCTACACCTTC. Encoded protein: CASSLDRGLAGYTF.

The gene calls are TRBV2 and TRBJ2-1, with 9 positions matching TRBD2. The CDR3 spans 19 residues. The germline gives CDR1 SNHLY, CDR2 FYNNEI. The ends lost 1 base at V and 9 bases at J; junction bases unmatched: 19. CDR3 sequence (DNA): TGTGCCAGCAGTGAAGGGGAGCCCCCCATTAGCGGGAGAGGGGGTGAGCAGTTCTTC. This codes for CASSEGEPPISGRGGEQFF.

J is TRBJ1-2 and V is TRBV5-1; no clear D gene. This CDR3 contains 14 residues. CDR1 and CDR2 (germline): SGHRS, YFSETQ. With 0 bases removed from V and 4 bases from J, the gap between germline ends came to 10 bases. This chain's CDR3 is CASSLADRSYGYTF. CDR3 coding DNA: TGCGCCAGCAGCTTGGCAGACCGGAGCTATGGCTACACCTTC.

This clone showed up just a few times. The V call is TRBV10-1, the J call TRBJ2-3; D is undetermined. The CDR3 consists of 13 residues. The V end lost 4 bases, the J end lost 5 bases, and 10 bases lay between the germline ends. CDR1 is WNHNN and CDR2 is SYGVQD in the germline V gene (reference sequence). CDR3 nucleotide sequence: TGCGCCAGCAGTGCCAGCAGGCTAGATACGCAGTATTTT. Translated, it gives CASSASRLDTQYF.

The rearrangement links TRBV7-6 to TRBJ2-7; tentative D call: TRBD1 (6 bases). V was clipped by 5 bases and J by 0 bases, with 14 bases between them. This CDR3 contains 15 residues. CDR1 and CDR2 (germline): SGHVS, FNYEAQ. The CDR3 nucleotides are TGTGCCAGCAGCCTGACAGGATCAAACTCCTACGAGCAGTACTTC. It translates to CASSLTGSNSYEQYF.

V gene TRBV4-3 combines with J gene TRBJ2-3; 7 bases match TRBD2. Germline-derived CDR1 and CDR2 are LGHNA and YSLEER. The CDR3 is made up of 14 amino acids. V lost 8 bases to trimming and J lost 2 bases; unmatched junction nucleotides: 7. In DNA form, the CDR3 reads TGCGCCAGCGGAGAAGCGGGACCCACAGATACGCAGTATTTT. Its translation is CASGEAGPTDTQYF.

This rearrangement joins TRBV13 to TRBJ1-6, with TRBD1 as a possible D gene (6 bases). Germline CDR1 PRHDT, CDR2 FYEKMQ (reference sequence). The V gene lost 1 base and the J gene lost 12 bases, with 13 bases spanning the gap. This CDR3 comprises 14 residues. The CDR3 reads CASSLVATGLPLHF. CDR3 sequence (DNA): TGTGCCAGCAGCTTAGTGGCCACAGGGCTACCCCTCCACTTT.

J is TRBJ2-5 and V is TRBV27; no definite D call. The germline gives CDR1 MNHEY, CDR2 SMNVEV (reference sequence). Trimming cost V 7 bases and J 2 bases, with 14 bases left between them. The CDR3 contains 14 residues. CDR3: CASNNSPLQETQYF. The CDR3 DNA sequence: TGTGCCAGCAACAATTCCCCCCTTCAAGAGACCCAGTACTTC.

The rearrangement uses TRBV5-6 and TRBJ1-1; TRBD1 might be the D (6 bases). The CDR3 runs 16 residues. The V and J ends lost 2 bases and 0 bases respectively, with 14 bases between them. Germline loops: CDR1 SGHDT, CDR2 YYEEEE. The DNA of the CDR3 is TGTGCCAGCAGCTTTCGGGACATCTATATGAACACTGAAGCTTTCTTT. Its protein product is CASSFRDIYMNTEAFF.

The rearrangement joins TRBV30 to TRBJ2-1; 9 positions agree with TRBD2. Germline V gives CDR1 GTSNPN, CDR2 SVGIG (reference sequence). The CDR3 totals 15 residues. V trimming: 0 bases; J trimming: 2 bases; junction bases outside the gene matches: 2. The CDR3: CAWSVTSGPYNEQFF. In DNA, the CDR3 is TGTGCCTGGAGTGTAACTAGCGGGCCCTACAATGAGCAGTTCTTC.